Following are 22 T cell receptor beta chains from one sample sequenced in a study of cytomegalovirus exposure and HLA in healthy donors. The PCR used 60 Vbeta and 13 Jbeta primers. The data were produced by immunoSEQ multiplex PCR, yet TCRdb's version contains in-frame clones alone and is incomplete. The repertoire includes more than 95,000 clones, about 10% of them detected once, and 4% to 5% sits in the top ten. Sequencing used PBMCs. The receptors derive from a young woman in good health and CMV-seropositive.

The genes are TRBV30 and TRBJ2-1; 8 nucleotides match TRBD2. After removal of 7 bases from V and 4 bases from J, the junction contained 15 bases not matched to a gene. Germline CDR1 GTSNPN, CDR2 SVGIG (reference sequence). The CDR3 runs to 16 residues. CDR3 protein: CAFTRGPSGPYNEQFF. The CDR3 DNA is TGTGCCTTTACCCGGGGACCTAGCGGGCCTTACAATGAGCAGTTCTTC.

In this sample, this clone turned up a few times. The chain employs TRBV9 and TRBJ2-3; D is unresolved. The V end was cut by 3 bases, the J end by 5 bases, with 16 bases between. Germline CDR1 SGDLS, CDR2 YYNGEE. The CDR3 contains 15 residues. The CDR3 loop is CASSARASERDTQYF. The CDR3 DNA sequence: TGTGCCAGCAGCGCCCGTGCGTCCGAACGAGATACGCAGTATTTT. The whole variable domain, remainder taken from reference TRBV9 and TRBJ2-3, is DSGVTQTPKHLITATGQRVTLRCSPRSGDLSVYWYQQSLDQGLQFLIQYYNGEERAKGNILERFSAQQFPDLHSELNLSSLELGDSALYFCASSARASERDTQYFGPGTRLTVL.

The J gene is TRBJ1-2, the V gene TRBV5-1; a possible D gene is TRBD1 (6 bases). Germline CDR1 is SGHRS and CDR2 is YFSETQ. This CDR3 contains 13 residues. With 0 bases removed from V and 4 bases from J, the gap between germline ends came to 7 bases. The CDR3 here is CASSLGTAYGYTF. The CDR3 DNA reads TGCGCCAGCAGCTTGGGGACAGCCTATGGCTACACCTTC.

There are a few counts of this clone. CDR3 nucleotide sequence: TGTGCCAGCAGTGCCGGGACTGCGAACACTGAAGCTTTCTTT. It specifies CASSAGTANTEAFF. The chain couples TRBV25-1 to TRBJ1-1, with D possibly being TRBD1 (5 bases). This CDR3 is 14 amino acids long. Germline V CDR1 and CDR2: MGHDK, SYGVNS. Between the trimmed V and J ends, which lost 4 bases and 1 base, there was a span of 10 bases. The full variable domain, rest sourced from reference TRBV25-1 and TRBJ1-1, is EADIYQTPRYLVIGTGKKITLECSQTMGHDKMYWYQQDPGMELHLIHYSYGVNSTEKGDLSSESTVSRIRTEHFPLTLESARPSHTSQYLCASSAGTANTEAFFGQGTRLTVV.

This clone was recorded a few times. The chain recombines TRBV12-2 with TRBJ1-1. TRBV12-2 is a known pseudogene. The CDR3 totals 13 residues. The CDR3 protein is CASRLVSLRGAFF. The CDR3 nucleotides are TGTGCAAGTCGCTTAGTGAGTCTTCGAGGGGCTTTCTTT.

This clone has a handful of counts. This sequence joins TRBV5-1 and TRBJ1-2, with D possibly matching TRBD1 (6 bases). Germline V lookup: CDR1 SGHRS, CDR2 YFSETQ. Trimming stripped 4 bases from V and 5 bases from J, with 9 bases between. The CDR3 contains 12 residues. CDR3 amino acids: CASSAGEYGYTF. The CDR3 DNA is TGCGCCAGCAGCGCAGGGGAATATGGCTACACCTTC.

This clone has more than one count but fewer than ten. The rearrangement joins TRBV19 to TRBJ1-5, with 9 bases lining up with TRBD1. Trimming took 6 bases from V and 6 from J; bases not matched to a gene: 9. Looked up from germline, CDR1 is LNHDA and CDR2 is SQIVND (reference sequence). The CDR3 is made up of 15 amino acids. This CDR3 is CASRIQGALTQPQHF. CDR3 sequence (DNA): TGTGCCAGTAGGATACAGGGGGCGCTTACTCAGCCCCAGCATTTT.

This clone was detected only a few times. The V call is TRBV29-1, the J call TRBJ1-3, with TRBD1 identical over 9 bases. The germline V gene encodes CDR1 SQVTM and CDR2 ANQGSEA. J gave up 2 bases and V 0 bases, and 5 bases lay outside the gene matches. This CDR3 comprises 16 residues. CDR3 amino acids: CSVEDGTGRTGNTIYF. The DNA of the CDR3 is TGCAGCGTTGAAGATGGGACAGGGCGGACTGGAAACACCATATATTTT.

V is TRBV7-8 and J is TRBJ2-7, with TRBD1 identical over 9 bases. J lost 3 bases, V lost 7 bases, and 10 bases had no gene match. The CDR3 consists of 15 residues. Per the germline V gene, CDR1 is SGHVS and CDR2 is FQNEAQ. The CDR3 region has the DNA TGTGCCAGCACTTTGGAGGGACAGGGAATCTACGAGCAGTACTTC. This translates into CASTLEGQGIYEQYF.

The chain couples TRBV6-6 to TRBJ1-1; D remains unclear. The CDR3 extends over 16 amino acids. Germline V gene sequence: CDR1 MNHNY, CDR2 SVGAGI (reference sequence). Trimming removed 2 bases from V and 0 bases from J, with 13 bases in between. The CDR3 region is CASSYPAAGLNTEAFF. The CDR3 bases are TGTGCCAGCAGTTACCCAGCGGCAGGCTTGAACACTGAAGCTTTCTTT.

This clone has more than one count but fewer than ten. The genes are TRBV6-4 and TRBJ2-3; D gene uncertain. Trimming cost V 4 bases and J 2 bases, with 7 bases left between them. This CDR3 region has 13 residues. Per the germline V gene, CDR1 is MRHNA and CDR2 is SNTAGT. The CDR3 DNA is TGTGCCAGCAGTGCGGCGGCCACAGATACGCAGTATTTT. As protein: CASSAAATDTQYF.

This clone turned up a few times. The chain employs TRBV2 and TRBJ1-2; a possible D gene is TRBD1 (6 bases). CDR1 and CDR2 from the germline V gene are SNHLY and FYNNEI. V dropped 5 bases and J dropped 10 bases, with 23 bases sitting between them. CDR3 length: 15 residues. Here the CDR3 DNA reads TGTGCCAGCAGTATCCGCCTTCCTTCGACAGGAGACTACACCTTC. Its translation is CASSIRLPSTGDYTF.

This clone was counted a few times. CDR3 sequence (DNA): TGTGCCAGCAGTAGGGGACTAGGTTTTGCAGAGACCCAGTACTTC. Translation: CASSRGLGFAETQYF. The chain combines TRBV27 with TRBJ2-5, with 8 bases that match TRBD2. V lost 5 bases to trimming and J lost 4 bases; unmatched junction nucleotides: 9. This CDR3 is built from 15 residues. Germline CDR1 is MNHEY and CDR2 is SMNVEV (reference sequence).

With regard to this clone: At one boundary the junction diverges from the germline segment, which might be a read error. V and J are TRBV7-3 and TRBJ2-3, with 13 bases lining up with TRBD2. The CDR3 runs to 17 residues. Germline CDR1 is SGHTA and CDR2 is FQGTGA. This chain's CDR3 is CASSVTGLAGNTDTQYF. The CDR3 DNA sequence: TGTGCCAGCAGCGTAACGGGACTAGCGGGAAACACAGATACGCAGTATTTT.

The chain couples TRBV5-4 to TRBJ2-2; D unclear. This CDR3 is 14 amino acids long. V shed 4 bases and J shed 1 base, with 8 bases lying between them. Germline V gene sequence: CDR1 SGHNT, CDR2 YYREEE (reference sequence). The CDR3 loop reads CASSATRNTGELFF. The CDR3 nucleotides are TGTGCCAGCAGCGCGACAAGGAACACCGGGGAGCTGTTTTTT.

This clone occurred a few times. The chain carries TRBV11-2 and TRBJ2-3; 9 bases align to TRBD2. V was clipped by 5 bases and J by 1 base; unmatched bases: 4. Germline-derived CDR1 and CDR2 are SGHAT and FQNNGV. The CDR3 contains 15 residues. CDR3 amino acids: CASSPGLARTDTQYF. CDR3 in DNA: TGTGCCAGCAGCCCGGGACTAGCTCGCACAGATACGCAGTATTTT.

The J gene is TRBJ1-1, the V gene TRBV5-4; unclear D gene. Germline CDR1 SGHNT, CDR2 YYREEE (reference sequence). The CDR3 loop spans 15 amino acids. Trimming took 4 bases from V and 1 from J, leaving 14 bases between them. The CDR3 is CASSPGGRQNTEAFF. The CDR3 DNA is TGTGCCAGCAGCCCGGGTGGCCGGCAGAACACTGAAGCTTTCTTT.

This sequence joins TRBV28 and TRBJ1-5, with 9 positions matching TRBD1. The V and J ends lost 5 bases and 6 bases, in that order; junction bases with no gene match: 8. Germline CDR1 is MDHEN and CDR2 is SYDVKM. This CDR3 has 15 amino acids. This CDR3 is CASSPQGQGPQPQHF. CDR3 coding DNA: TGTGCCAGCAGTCCCCAGGGACAGGGCCCTCAGCCCCAGCATTTT.

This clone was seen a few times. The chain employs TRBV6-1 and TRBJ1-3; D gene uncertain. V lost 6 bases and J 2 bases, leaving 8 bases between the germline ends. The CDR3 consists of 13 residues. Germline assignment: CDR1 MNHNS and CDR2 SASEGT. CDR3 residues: CASRERPGNTIYF. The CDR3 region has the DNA TGTGCCAGCAGAGAGAGGCCTGGAAACACCATATATTTT.

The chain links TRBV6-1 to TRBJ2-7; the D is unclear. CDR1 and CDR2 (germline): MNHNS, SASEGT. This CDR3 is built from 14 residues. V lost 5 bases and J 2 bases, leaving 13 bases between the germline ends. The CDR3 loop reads CASSPYANPYEQYF. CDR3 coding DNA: TGTGCCAGCAGTCCCTACGCAAACCCCTACGAGCAGTACTTC.

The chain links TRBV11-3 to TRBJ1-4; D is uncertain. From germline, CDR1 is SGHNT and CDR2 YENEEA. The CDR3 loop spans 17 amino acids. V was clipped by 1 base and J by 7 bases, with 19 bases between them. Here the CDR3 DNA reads TGTGCCAGCAGCTTAGTGTCTTCAGGCAGACACCGTGAAAAACTGTTTTTT. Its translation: CASSLVSSGRHREKLFF.

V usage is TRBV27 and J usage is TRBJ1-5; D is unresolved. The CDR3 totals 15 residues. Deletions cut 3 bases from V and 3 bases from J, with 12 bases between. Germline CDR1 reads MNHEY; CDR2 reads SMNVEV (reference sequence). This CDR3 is CASSFGRGSNQPQHF. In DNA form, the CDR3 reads TGTGCCAGCAGTTTCGGTCGGGGTTCCAATCAGCCCCAGCATTTT.